Listed below are T cell receptor beta chains from one sample, sequenced in a study of blood T cell repertoires in COVID-19. TCRdb's table, derived via immunoSEQ multiplex PCR, lists solely in-frame clones and lacks some. The table shows around 180,000 clones, with more than 75% occurring only once. Material: peripheral blood. These receptors all stem from a person aged 65 to 79 with COVID-19, enrolled during active disease. CDR3s include the opening cysteine and the closing phenylalanine or tryptophan. A D gene is named only where the DNA matches it firmly. Only some rows state a clone size, as once, few, many or a class for expanded clones.

J gene: TRBJ1-5; clone size: -; V gene: TRBV10-3; D gene: -; CDR3 DNA: TGTGCCATCAGTGAGTCGAGTTGGGGGCTTCAGCCCCAGCATTTT; CDR3 protein: CAISESSWGLQPQHF
J gene: TRBJ2-7; clone size: few; V gene: TRBV4-2; D gene: TRBD2; CDR3 DNA: TGTGCCAGCAGCCAAGCCTTCGGACTAGCGGGGGTCCCCTACGAGCAGTACTTC; CDR3 protein: CASSQAFGLAGVPYEQYF
J gene: TRBJ2-3; clone size: -; V gene: TRBV29-1; D gene: -; CDR3 DNA: TGCAGCGGCCGCGGGGGCCTCAGCACAGATACGCAGTATTTT; CDR3 protein: CSGRGGLSTDTQYF
J gene: TRBJ1-1; clone size: -; V gene: TRBV6-5; D gene: -; CDR3 DNA: TGTGCCAGCAGAGACCTAGGGAGGACTGAAGCTTTCTTT; CDR3 protein: CASRDLGRTEAFF
J gene: TRBJ2-7; clone size: -; V gene: TRBV7-2; D gene: -; CDR3 DNA: TGTGCCAGCACCCCGGGCGGGGCGGGGTCCTACGAGCAGTACTTC; CDR3 protein: CASTPGGAGSYEQYF
J gene: TRBJ2-1; clone size: few; V gene: TRBV7-8; D gene: TRBD2; CDR3 DNA: TGTGCCAGCAGCTTAACTAGCGGGAGAGGGGGGCAGTTCTTC; CDR3 protein: CASSLTSGRGGQFF
J gene: TRBJ1-4; clone size: -; V gene: TRBV28; D gene: -; CDR3 DNA: TGTGCCAGCAGTTTGACGGGGAGGGGAAAACTGTTTTTT; CDR3 protein: CASSLTGRGKLFF
J gene: TRBJ1-1; clone size: -; V gene: TRBV7-8; D gene: -; CDR3 DNA: TGTGCCAGCACCCTACTAGCCCCGGGGAACACTGAAGCTTTCTTT; CDR3 protein: CASTLLAPGNTEAFF
J gene: TRBJ1-6; clone size: -; V gene: TRBV2; D gene: -; CDR3 DNA: TGTGCCACCAAGGAGGATAATTCACCCCTCCACTTT; CDR3 protein: CATKEDNSPLHF
J gene: TRBJ1-2; clone size: -; V gene: TRBV19; D gene: -; CDR3 DNA: TGTGCCAGTAGTCAGCAGGGGTCCTCTTGGGGTGGCTACACCTTC; CDR3 protein: CASSQQGSSWGGYTF
J gene: TRBJ2-6; clone size: -; V gene: TRBV11-2; D gene: TRBD2; CDR3 DNA: TGTGCCAGCAACAAAGAACCCCCCGGGAGGGCAGGGGCCAACGTCCTGACTTTC; CDR3 protein: CASNKEPPGRAGANVLTF
J gene: TRBJ2-6; clone size: -; V gene: TRBV27; D gene: -; CDR3 DNA: TGTGCCAGCAGAGAGGTTGGTGGGGCCAACGTCCTGACTTTC; CDR3 protein: CASREVGGANVLTF
J gene: TRBJ1-6; clone size: -; V gene: TRBV9; D gene: -; CDR3 DNA: TGTGCCAGCAGCGTTGGACAGCTCAATTCACCCCTCCACTTT; CDR3 protein: CASSVGQLNSPLHF
J gene: TRBJ1-5; clone size: once; V gene: TRBV18; D gene: -; CDR3 DNA: TGTGCCAGCTCACGGACTTTCGGATCGAATCAGCCCCAGCATTTT; CDR3 protein: CASSRTFGSNQPQHF
J gene: TRBJ1-1; clone size: -; V gene: TRBV6-2/TRBV6-3; D gene: -; CDR3 DNA: TGTGCCAGCAGTTACTCAGGGGCTGAAGCTTTCTTT; CDR3 protein: CASSYSGAEAFF
J gene: TRBJ2-3; clone size: -; V gene: TRBV9; D gene: TRBD1; CDR3 DNA: TGTGCCAGCAGCCTATCCGACAGGGGAGACATAGATACGCAGTATTTT; CDR3 protein: CASSLSDRGDIDTQYF
J gene: TRBJ2-7; clone size: -; V gene: TRBV5-1; D gene: -; CDR3 DNA: TGCGCCAGCAGCTTCGGTCCTAGCTCCTACGAGCAGTACTTC; CDR3 protein: CASSFGPSSYEQYF
J gene: TRBJ1-1; clone size: -; V gene: TRBV4-1; D gene: TRBD1; CDR3 DNA: TGCGCCAGCAGCCAAGGTCCCGACAGGGGGGGGAGTGAAGCTTTCTTT; CDR3 protein: CASSQGPDRGGSEAFF
J gene: TRBJ2-3; clone size: -; V gene: TRBV9; D gene: TRBD1; CDR3 DNA: TGTGCCAGCAGCGTCAAGACAGGGGGCGTAGATACGCAGTATTTT; CDR3 protein: CASSVKTGGVDTQYF
J gene: TRBJ2-2; clone size: -; V gene: TRBV19; D gene: TRBD2; CDR3 DNA: TGTGCCAGTAGGTTAAATAGCGGGAGGGCCGGCACCGGGGAGCTGTTTTTT; CDR3 protein: CASRLNSGRAGTGELFF
J gene: TRBJ2-1; clone size: once; V gene: TRBV7-2; D gene: TRBD2; CDR3 DNA: TGTGCCAGCAGCCTACTAGCGGGGGGACCAAATTACAATGAGCAGTTCTTC; CDR3 protein: CASSLLAGGPNYNEQFF
J gene: TRBJ2-7; clone size: -; V gene: TRBV6-2/TRBV6-3; D gene: -; CDR3 DNA: TGTGCCAGCAGTACACCCGATGGCTCCTACGAGCAGTACTTC; CDR3 protein: CASSTPDGSYEQYF
J gene: TRBJ1-1; clone size: -; V gene: TRBV11-2; D gene: -; CDR3 DNA: TGTGCCAGCAGCTTAGTGCTGGGCCCTCCCAATACTGAAGCTTTCTTT; CDR3 protein: CASSLVLGPPNTEAFF
J gene: TRBJ2-2; clone size: few; V gene: TRBV27; D gene: -; CDR3 DNA: TGTGCCAGCAGTTCGCAATACAGGGTTACCGGGGAGCTGTTTTTT; CDR3 protein: CASSSQYRVTGELFF
J gene: TRBJ1-1; clone size: -; V gene: TRBV5-6; D gene: TRBD1; CDR3 DNA: TGTGCCAGCAGCTTTTATGATAACAGGGGAATGAACACTGAAGCTTTCTTT; CDR3 protein: CASSFYDNRGMNTEAFF
J gene: TRBJ2-1; clone size: -; V gene: TRBV27; D gene: TRBD2; CDR3 DNA: TGTGCCAGCAGTTTAGGGGAGGGGACTAGCGGGAGGAAGCAGTTCTTC; CDR3 protein: CASSLGEGTSGRKQFF
J gene: TRBJ2-3; clone size: -; V gene: TRBV10-3; D gene: TRBD2; CDR3 DNA: TGTGCCCTTAGCGGGGGATCGTTGACAGATACGCAGTATTTT; CDR3 protein: CALSGGSLTDTQYF
J gene: TRBJ1-3; clone size: -; V gene: TRBV28; D gene: -; CDR3 DNA: TGTGCCAGCAGTGCCCCGGGGGATATCTCTGGAAACACCATATATTTT; CDR3 protein: CASSAPGDISGNTIYF
J gene: TRBJ2-7; clone size: -; V gene: TRBV28; D gene: TRBD1; CDR3 DNA: TGTGCCAGCACATCCGGGACAGGGGGCGGCTACGAGCAGTACTTC; CDR3 protein: CASTSGTGGGYEQYF
J gene: TRBJ1-1; clone size: -; V gene: TRBV14; D gene: -; CDR3 DNA: TGTGCCAGCAGCCCCCACTTGAACACTGAAGCTTTCTTT; CDR3 protein: CASSPHLNTEAFF
J gene: TRBJ2-2; clone size: -; V gene: TRBV2; D gene: TRBD1; CDR3 DNA: TGTGCCAGCAATTCCGGGACAGAAAGCACCGGGGAGCTGTTTTTT; CDR3 protein: CASNSGTESTGELFF
J gene: TRBJ1-3; clone size: -; V gene: TRBV11-2; D gene: -; CDR3 DNA: TGTGCCAGCAGCTTCCGGGCAGGGGCTGGAAACACCATATATTTT; CDR3 protein: CASSFRAGAGNTIYF
J gene: TRBJ1-6; clone size: -; V gene: TRBV12-3/TRBV12-4; D gene: -; CDR3 DNA: TGTGCCAGCAGTTTGGCGACAGTATCGCCCCTCCACTTT; CDR3 protein: CASSLATVSPLHF
J gene: TRBJ2-1; clone size: -; V gene: TRBV6-4; D gene: TRBD2; CDR3 DNA: TGTGCCAGCAGTGAGGATAGCGGGGTGGATGAGCAGTTCTTC; CDR3 protein: CASSEDSGVDEQFF
J gene: TRBJ2-1; clone size: few; V gene: TRBV7-2; D gene: TRBD2; CDR3 DNA: TGTGCCAGCAGCACCTATACTAGCGGGGGGGCAATTGAGCAGTTCTTC; CDR3 protein: CASSTYTSGGAIEQFF
J gene: TRBJ2-3; clone size: -; V gene: TRBV7-2; D gene: -; CDR3 DNA: TGTGCCAGCAGCTTAGAGGCAGCCCGGAGGGATACGCAGTATTTT; CDR3 protein: CASSLEAARRDTQYF